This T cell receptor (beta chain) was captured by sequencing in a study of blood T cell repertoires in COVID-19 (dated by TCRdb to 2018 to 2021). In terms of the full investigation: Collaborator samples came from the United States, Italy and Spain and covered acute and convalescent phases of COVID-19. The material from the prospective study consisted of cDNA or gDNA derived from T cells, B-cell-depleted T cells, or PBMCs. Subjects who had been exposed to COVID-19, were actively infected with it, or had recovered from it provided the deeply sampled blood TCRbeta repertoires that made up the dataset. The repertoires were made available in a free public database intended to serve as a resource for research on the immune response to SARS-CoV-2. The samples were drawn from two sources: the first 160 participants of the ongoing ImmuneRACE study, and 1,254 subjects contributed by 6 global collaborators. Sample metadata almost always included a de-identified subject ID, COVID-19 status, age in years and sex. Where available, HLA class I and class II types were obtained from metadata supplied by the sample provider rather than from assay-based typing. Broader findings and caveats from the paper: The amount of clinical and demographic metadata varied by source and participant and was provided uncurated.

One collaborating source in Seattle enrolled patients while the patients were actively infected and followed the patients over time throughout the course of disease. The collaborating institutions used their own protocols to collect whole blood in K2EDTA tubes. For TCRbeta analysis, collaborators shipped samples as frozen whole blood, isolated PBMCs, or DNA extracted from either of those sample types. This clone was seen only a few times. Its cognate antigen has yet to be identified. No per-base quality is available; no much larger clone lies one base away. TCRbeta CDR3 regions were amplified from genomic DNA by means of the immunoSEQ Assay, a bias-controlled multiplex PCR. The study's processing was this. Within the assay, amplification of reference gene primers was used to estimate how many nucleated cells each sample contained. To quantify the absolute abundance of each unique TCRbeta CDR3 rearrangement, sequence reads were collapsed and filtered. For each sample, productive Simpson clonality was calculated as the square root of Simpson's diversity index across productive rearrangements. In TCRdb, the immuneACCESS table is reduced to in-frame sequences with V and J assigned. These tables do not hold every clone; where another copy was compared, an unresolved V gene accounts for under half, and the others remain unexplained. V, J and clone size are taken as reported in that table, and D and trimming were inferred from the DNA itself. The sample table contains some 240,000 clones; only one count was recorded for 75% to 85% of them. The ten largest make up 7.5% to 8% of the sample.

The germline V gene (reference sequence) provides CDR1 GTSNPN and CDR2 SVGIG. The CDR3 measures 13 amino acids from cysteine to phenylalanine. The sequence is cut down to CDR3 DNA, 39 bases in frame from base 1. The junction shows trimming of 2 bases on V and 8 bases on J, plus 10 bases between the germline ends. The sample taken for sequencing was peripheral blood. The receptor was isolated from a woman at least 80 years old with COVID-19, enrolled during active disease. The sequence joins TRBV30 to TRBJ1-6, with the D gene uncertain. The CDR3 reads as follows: CAWSPSGDSPLHF. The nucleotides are TGTGCCTGGAGTCCCTCCGGGGATTCACCCCTCCACTTT.